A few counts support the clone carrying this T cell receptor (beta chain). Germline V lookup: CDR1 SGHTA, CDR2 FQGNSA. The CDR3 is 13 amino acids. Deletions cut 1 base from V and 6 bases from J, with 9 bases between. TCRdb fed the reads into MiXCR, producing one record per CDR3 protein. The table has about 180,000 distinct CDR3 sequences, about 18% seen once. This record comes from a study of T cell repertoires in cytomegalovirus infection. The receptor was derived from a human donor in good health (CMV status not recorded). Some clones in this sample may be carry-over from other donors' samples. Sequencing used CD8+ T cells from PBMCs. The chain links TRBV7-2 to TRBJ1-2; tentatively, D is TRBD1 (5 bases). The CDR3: CASSLERGDGYTF. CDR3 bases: TGTGCCAGCAGCTTAGAGCGGGGGGATGGCTACACCTTC.